A selection of T cell receptor beta chains follows, all from one sample in a study of vaccination effects on CD4 cells after COVID-19. No cognate antigen is known for these TCRs. TCRdb keeps only in-frame clones here, not all; method: immunoSEQ multiplex PCR. The data show more than 30,000 clones, about 70% seen once. Sequenced material: CD4+ T cells from PBMCs cultured with HCoV-OC43 spike peptides, taken before COVID-19 vaccination. The receptors shown here come from a human donor who received a COVID-19 vaccine. CDR3s include the opening cysteine and the closing phenylalanine or tryptophan. Fields, in order: J gene, clone size, V gene, D gene, CDR3 protein, CDR3 DNA. The D gene is left open where the match is weak. Rows may omit the clone size; those that give it use once, few, many or a size class.

TRBJ2-3	NA	TRBV6-5	TRBD2	CASSFTSGSWDTQYF	TGTGCCAGCAGTTTCACTAGCGGGAGTTGGGATACGCAGTATTTT
TRBJ1-2	NA	TRBV6-5	TRBD1	CASSLIRGHGYTF	TGTGCCAGCAGTCTGATCAGGGGGCACGGCTACACCTTC
TRBJ2-4	many	TRBV19	NA	CASSSLQSKNIQYF	TGTGCCAGTAGTTCCCTGCAGAGCAAAAACATTCAGTACTTC
TRBJ2-1	many	TRBV6-1	NA	CASSEPRHSYNEQFF	TGTGCCAGCAGTGAACCCCGCCACTCCTACAATGAGCAGTTCTTC
TRBJ2-3	NA	TRBV2	NA	CASSLESGVTDTQYF	TGTGCCAGCAGTCTAGAATCGGGAGTCACAGATACGCAGTATTTT
TRBJ1-6	few	TRBV3-1/TRBV3-2	NA	CASSSAPSPLHF	TGTGCCAGCAGCTCCGCCCCTTCACCCCTCCACTTT
TRBJ2-7	NA	TRBV6-5	TRBD2	CASSSSGGLTYEQYF	TGTGCCAGCAGTTCTAGCGGGGGTTTGACTTACGAGCAGTACTTC
TRBJ2-2	NA	TRBV3-1/TRBV3-2	NA	CASSRTTGHGELFF	TGTGCCAGCAGTCGCACGACAGGCCACGGGGAGCTGTTTTTT
TRBJ2-3	NA	TRBV19	NA	CASSEGTLGTQYF	TGTGCCAGTAGTGAAGGGACTCTAGGTACGCAGTATTTT
TRBJ1-1	NA	TRBV5-5	TRBD1	CASSLAYRGLTTEAFF	TGTGCCAGCAGCTTGGCTTACAGGGGGCTGACCACTGAAGCTTTCTTT
TRBJ2-2	NA	TRBV6-5	NA	CASIGRANTGELFF	TGTGCCAGCATTGGGAGAGCTAACACCGGGGAGCTGTTTTTT
TRBJ1-5	NA	TRBV2	TRBD1	CASSGQGVQPQHF	TGTGCCAGCTCGGGACAGGGGGTTCAGCCCCAGCATTTT
TRBJ2-5	NA	TRBV18	NA	CASSPRGQETQYF	TGTGCCAGCTCACCACGGGGCCAAGAGACCCAGTACTTC
TRBJ2-1	NA	TRBV3-1/TRBV3-2	TRBD2	CASSQGSGSSYNEQFF	TGTGCCAGCAGCCAAGGTAGCGGGAGCTCCTACAATGAGCAGTTCTTC
TRBJ1-6	few	TRBV19	TRBD1	CATRAPGGESPLHF	TGTGCCACCCGAGCCCCAGGGGGGGAATCACCCCTCCACTTT
TRBJ2-5	NA	TRBV5-1	NA	CASSLVSAEETQYF	TGCGCCAGCAGCTTGGTCTCAGCGGAAGAGACCCAGTACTTC